This T cell receptor beta chain was profiled in a study of T cells in Graves' hyperthyroidism and ophthalmopathy. Study-level information: Peripheral blood was taken when the disease was first diagnosed, before any treatment began.

This CDR3 spans 13 amino acids. Germline V lookup: CDR1 LNHNV, CDR2 YYDKDF (reference sequence). As for this clonotype: Its antigen is undetermined. Germline is not matched at one junction end, which may reflect a read error.

Researchers amplified the TCR beta CDR3 regions from RNA transcripts. An initial round of RT-PCR targeting the TCR CDR3 relied on the HTBI primer set. A single record per CDR3 protein comes from TCRdb applying MiXCR to the multiplex PCR reads. The sample carries about 600,000 distinct CDR3 sequences, around 15% recorded once. Whole-study findings and limits: The model predicted ophthalmopathy a median roughly 6.5 months before onset.

V gene TRBV15 combines with J gene TRBJ1-5; no firm D call. This receptor was obtained from a woman aged 40 to 50 with Graves' ophthalmopathy. Sequenced material: blood. The chain's CDR3 is CAASRGSNQPQHF. The CDR3 DNA reads as TGTGCCGCCAGCAGAGGAAGCAATCAGCCCCAGCATTTT.